The 9 T cell receptor beta chains presented below share a single source sample, sequenced in a study of cytomegalovirus exposure and HLA in healthy donors. Amplification used 60 Vbeta primers and 13 Jbeta primers. Here immunoSEQ multiplex PCR was the method, and the copy in TCRdb shows in-frame clones only, minus some. The data hold about 160,000 clones, with around 80% observed a single time. The sequenced sample was PBMCs. Source of these receptors: a man aged 35-49 years in good health and CMV-seronegative.

This clone was seen only a few times. The chain employs TRBV28 and TRBJ2-5; 10 nucleotides align to TRBD2. V shed 4 bases, J shed 5 bases, and the junction held 7 bases outside the gene matches. Looked up from germline, CDR1 is MDHEN and CDR2 is SYDVKM. The CDR3 runs 15 residues. The CDR3 nucleotides read TGTGCCAGCAGTTCCAGCGGGAGGGCCCGGGAGACCCAGTACTTC. Translation gives CASSSSGRARETQYF.

The chain is built from TRBV9 and TRBJ2-1, with D possibly TRBD2 on 6 matching bases. The V end lost 0 bases, the J end lost 1 base, and 8 bases lay between the germline ends. CDR3 length: 15 amino acids. Germline V gene lookup returns CDR1 SGDLS and CDR2 YYNGEE. The CDR3 DNA sequence: TGTGCCAGCAGCGTAGCGGGAGTATCCTACAATGAGCAGTTCTTC. Translated, it gives CASSVAGVSYNEQFF.

This clone has a handful of counts. DNA for the CDR3: TGTGCCACCAGCAGGGACAGGTGGGCCAATGAGCAGTTCTTC. As protein: CATSRDRWANEQFF. V gene TRBV15 combines with J gene TRBJ2-1; 7 bases are a match to TRBD1. Germline CDR1 and CDR2: LNHNV and YYDKDF (reference sequence). The length of the CDR3 is 14 residues. J gave up 6 bases and V 3 bases, and 5 bases lay outside the gene matches.

The chain joins TRBV9 to TRBJ2-1; TRBD2 aligns across 8 bases. Per germline, CDR1 SGDLS and CDR2 YYNGEE. The CDR3 runs to 17 residues. Losses at the gene ends were 6 bases for V and 7 bases for J; bases not matched to a gene: 18. CDR3 bases: TGTGCCAGCATGGGGCCTCCGGGAGGGCCGAGGTTAAATGAGCAGTTCTTC. Its translation: CASMGPPGGPRLNEQFF.

The chain joins TRBV27 to TRBJ2-7; D gene unclear. The CDR3 is made up of 16 amino acids. From germline, CDR1 is MNHEY and CDR2 SMNVEV (reference sequence). V was cut by 0 bases and J by 2 bases, with 14 bases left in between. The DNA of the CDR3 is TGTGCCAGCAGTTTATCCCTGGCAGGTCGCCCCTACGAGCAGTACTTC. Its protein product is CASSLSLAGRPYEQYF.

The V call is TRBV4-1, the J call TRBJ1-4, with 8 bases that match TRBD1. Losses at the gene ends were 4 bases for V and 3 bases for J; bases not matched to a gene: 4. Germline V gives CDR1 MGHRA, CDR2 YSYEKL. The CDR3 sequence is 15 residues long. CDR3 bases: TGCGCCAGCAGCCCGGGACAGGCCCCTAATGAAAAACTGTTTTTT. It specifies CASSPGQAPNEKLFF.

CDR3 loop: CASSDRDRGWVDTQYF. CDR3 sequence (DNA): TGCGCCAGCAGTGACCGAGACAGGGGATGGGTAGATACGCAGTATTTT. This chain connects TRBV10-1 to TRBJ2-3; 8 nucleotides match TRBD1. Germline trimming cut 3 bases from V and 5 bases from J; bases unmatched to any gene: 10. The CDR3 has 16 amino acids. Germline loops: CDR1 WNHNN, CDR2 SYGVQD (reference sequence).

This clone was recorded a few times. The chain couples TRBV5-4 to TRBJ1-2; possibly TRBD1 for D (5 bases). The V end was cut by 0 bases, the J end by 8 bases, with 17 bases between. Germline assignment: CDR1 SGHNT and CDR2 YYREEE (reference sequence). The CDR3 has 15 amino acids. CDR3 DNA: TGTGCCAGCAGCTTGGGCGAACGGACGGCAGGGGGCTACACCTTC. Protein sequence: CASSLGERTAGGYTF.

This clone appeared a single time. The chain combines TRBV19 with TRBJ2-1, with 9 bases that match TRBD1. The germline gives CDR1 LNHDA, CDR2 SQIVND (reference sequence). The CDR3 spans 16 residues. V shed 1 base, J shed 12 bases, and the junction held 13 bases outside the gene matches. In nucleotides, the CDR3 is TGTGCCAGTAGTATAGCGCTCGGACAGGGGCTACAATCGCAGTTCTTC. It translates to CASSIALGQGLQSQFF.